This T cell receptor beta chain was retrieved from a study of blood T cell repertoires in COVID-19 (dated by TCRdb to 2018 to 2020). Some background on the complete study: Collaborator samples came from the United States, Italy and Spain and covered acute and convalescent phases of COVID-19. Sample metadata almost always included a de-identified subject ID, COVID-19 status, age in years and sex. HLA class I and class II types, where available, came from metadata supplied by the sample provider rather than from assay-based typing. The repertoires were made available in a free public database intended to serve as a resource for research on the immune response to SARS-CoV-2. The prospective study material was composed of cDNA or gDNA derived from T cells, B-cell-depleted T cells, or PBMCs. The samples were drawn from two sources: the first 160 participants of the ongoing ImmuneRACE study, and 1,200 or so subjects contributed by 6 global collaborators. The dataset comprised deeply sampled blood TCRbeta repertoires from subjects exposed to, actively infected with, or recovered from COVID-19. What the research found in general, with its limitations: Clinical and demographic metadata were provided uncurated, with the amount varying by source and participant.

Each collaborating institution followed its own protocols to collect whole blood in K2EDTA tubes. For TCRbeta analysis, collaborators shipped samples in one of three forms: frozen whole blood, isolated PBMCs, or DNA extracted from either of those sample types. TCRbeta CDR3 regions were amplified from genomic DNA using the immunoSEQ Assay, a bias-controlled multiplex PCR. The source study handled its data this way. The number of nucleated cells in each sample was estimated by amplification of reference gene primers within the assay. Sequence reads were collapsed and filtered to measure the absolute abundance of every unique TCRbeta CDR3 rearrangement. For each sample, productive Simpson clonality was calculated as the square root of Simpson's diversity index over productive rearrangements. TCRdb provides this immuneACCESS table in a form limited to in-frame rearrangements. Some clones are lacking; in checked studies, under half of them reflect an unresolved V gene, and why the rest are absent is not known. That table supplies the V and J calls and clone size; D and trimming were determined from the DNA. The sample includes about 250,000 clones, with under 85% observed a single time. Around 5.5% of the sample is held by the ten biggest clonotypes.

A single count supports this clone. The antigen this receptor binds is unknown. Base qualities are not at hand, and no much larger clone is one base apart. The trim is 2 bases for V and 11 bases for J, with a gap of 16 bases between the germline ends. The CDR3 spans 14 residues, from the cysteine through the phenylalanine. The only DNA kept is the CDR3, 42 bases in frame from the first base. CDR1 and CDR2 are read off the germline V gene (reference sequence) as MNHEY and SMNVEV. The clonotype was recovered from a human donor in a cohort sampled during active COVID-19. The sample comprised peripheral blood. The rearranged chain carries TRBV27 and TRBJ2-4; the best D guess is TRBD1, with 6 bases matching. This receptor has the CDR3 CASSLTGRGRFQYF. The sequenced DNA is TGTGCCAGCAGTTTAACGGGCAGGGGAAGGTTTCAGTACTTC.